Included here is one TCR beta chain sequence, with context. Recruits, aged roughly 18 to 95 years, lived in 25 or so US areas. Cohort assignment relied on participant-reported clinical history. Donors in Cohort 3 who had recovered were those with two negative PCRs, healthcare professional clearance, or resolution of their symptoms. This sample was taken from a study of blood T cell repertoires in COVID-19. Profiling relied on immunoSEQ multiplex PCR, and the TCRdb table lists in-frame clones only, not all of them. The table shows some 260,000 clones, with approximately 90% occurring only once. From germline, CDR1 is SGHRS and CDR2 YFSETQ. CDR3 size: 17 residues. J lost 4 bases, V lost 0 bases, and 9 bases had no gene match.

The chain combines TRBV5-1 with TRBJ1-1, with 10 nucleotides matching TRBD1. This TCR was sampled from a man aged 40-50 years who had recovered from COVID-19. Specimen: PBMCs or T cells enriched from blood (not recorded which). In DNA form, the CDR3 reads TGCGCCAGCAGCTTGGGGGGTGGGACAGGGGATTCCACTGAAGCTTTCTTT. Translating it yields CASSLGGGTGDSTEAFF. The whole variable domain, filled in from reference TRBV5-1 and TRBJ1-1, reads KAGVTQTPRYLIKTRGQQVTLSCSPISGHRSVSWYQQTPGQGLQFLFEYFSETQRNKGNFPGRFSGRQFSNSRSEMNVSTLELGDSALYLCASSLGGGTGDSTEAFFGQGTRLTVV.